These 28 T cell receptor beta chains were all obtained from the same sample, sequenced in a study of blood T cell repertoires in COVID-19. The repertoire was sequenced with immunoSEQ multiplex PCR; TCRdb's copy has only in-frame clones and lacks some. The sample lists some 180,000 clones, approximately 86% occurring once. Sample: peripheral blood. These receptor sequences come from a woman aged 80 or over with COVID-19, enrolled during active disease.

V usage is TRBV7-2 and J usage is TRBJ2-1; D perhaps matches TRBD2 (5 bases). The CDR3 loop spans 14 amino acids. The ends were cut back, 1 base at V and 4 bases at J, with 8 bases in the middle. CDR1 and CDR2 (germline): SGHTA, FQGNSA. The CDR3 reads CASSLVWTYNEQFF. As DNA, the CDR3 is TGTGCCAGCAGCTTAGTTTGGACTTACAATGAGCAGTTCTTC. The whole variable domain, remainder taken from reference TRBV7-2 and TRBJ2-1, is GAGVSQSPSNKVTEKGKDVELRCDPISGHTALYWYRQSLGQGLEFLIYFQGNSAPDKSGLPSDRFSAERTGGSVSTLTIQRTQQEDSAVYLCASSLVWTYNEQFFGPGTRLTVL.

The count of this clone is one. DNA of the CDR3: TGTGCCAGCAGCCCTAACTTCAAGAGGGAAAATACTGAAGCTTTCTTT. Protein sequence: CASSPNFKRENTEAFF. V and J are TRBV5-4 and TRBJ1-1; D is uncertain. The CDR3 is 16 residues long. Trimming removed 4 bases at V and 5 bases at J, with 21 bases between. Germline assignment: CDR1 SGHNT and CDR2 YYREEE (reference sequence).

This chain joins TRBV28 and TRBJ1-1; TRBD1 matches 9 bases. Germline CDR1 MDHEN, CDR2 SYDVKM. The CDR3 spans 12 residues. V lost 8 bases, J lost 7 bases, and 5 bases stayed unmatched. CDR3 sequence: CASRQGEDEAFF. In DNA, the CDR3 is TGTGCCAGCCGACAGGGGGAGGATGAAGCTTTCTTT.

V gene TRBV11-3 combines with J gene TRBJ1-1; a weak D match, TRBD1 (5 bases). Germline values: CDR1 SGHNT, CDR2 YENEEA. The CDR3 extends over 12 amino acids. V lost 6 bases and J lost 0, with 5 bases in between. Here the CDR3 reads CASRGLNTEAFF. In DNA, the CDR3 is TGTGCCAGCAGGGGGCTGAACACTGAAGCTTTCTTT.

This chain joins TRBV9 and TRBJ2-5; D gene ambiguous. The CDR3 spans 13 residues. The V end lost 4 bases, the J end lost 4 bases, and 11 bases lay between the germline ends. Germline assignment: CDR1 SGDLS and CDR2 YYNGEE. CDR3 loop: CASSPSLSETQYF. In DNA, the CDR3 is TGTGCCAGCAGCCCTTCCCTTTCAGAGACCCAGTACTTC.

V is TRBV3-1 (or the pseudogene TRBV3-2) and J is TRBJ2-7; 8 positions agree with TRBD2. J gave up 2 bases and V 4 bases, and 4 bases lay outside the gene matches. This CDR3 comprises 14 residues. The germline V gene encodes CDR1 LGHDT and CDR2 YNNKEL (reference sequence). CDR3 region: CASSPIAGTYEQYF. The DNA of the CDR3 is TGTGCCAGCAGCCCAATAGCGGGAACCTACGAGCAGTACTTC.

This chain links TRBV19 with TRBJ1-2; D ambiguous. CDR3 length: 14 amino acids. Germline V gene sequence: CDR1 LNHDA, CDR2 SQIVND (reference sequence). V lost 8 bases and J lost 8, with 21 bases in between. The CDR3 reads CASVGRQNPRGYTF. CDR3 in DNA: TGTGCCAGTGTTGGCCGGCAGAACCCGCGGGGCTACACCTTC.

The chain carries TRBV5-4 and TRBJ2-5; the D is unclear. Germline V gives CDR1 SGHNT, CDR2 YYREEE (reference sequence). The CDR3 is 13 residues long. The V and J ends lost 2 bases and 0 bases respectively, with 5 bases between them. In DNA form, the CDR3 reads TGTGCCAGCAGCTTACAGTACCAAGAGACCCAGTACTTC. This codes for CASSLQYQETQYF.

This clone has only a few counts. The V call is TRBV5-1, the J call TRBJ1-4, with D possibly being TRBD1 (6 bases). V dropped 1 base and J dropped 11 bases, with 18 bases sitting between them. CDR1 SGHRS and CDR2 YFSETQ come from the germline V gene. The CDR3 has 15 amino acids. The CDR3 reads CASSLSLGQSFKLFF. DNA for the CDR3: TGCGCCAGCAGCTTGTCGCTTGGACAGTCCTTCAAACTGTTTTTT.

J is TRBJ1-4 and V is TRBV19; 11 nucleotides line up with TRBD1. In germline, CDR1 is LNHDA, CDR2 SQIVND (reference sequence). The CDR3 runs 17 residues. V lost 6 bases to trimming and J lost 1 base; unmatched junction nucleotides: 7. CDR3 amino acids: CASSQAGTGGTNEKLFF. DNA for the CDR3: TGTGCCAGTAGCCAAGCCGGGACAGGGGGAACTAATGAAAAACTGTTTTTT.

For the CDR3, the DNA is TGTGCCAGCAGCCAACGGACAGGGGCCGACTCACCCCTCCACTTT. Translated, it gives CASSQRTGADSPLHF. The gene calls are TRBV3-1 (or the pseudogene TRBV3-2) and TRBJ1-6; 9 bases are a match to TRBD1. Per the germline V gene, CDR1 is LGHDT and CDR2 is YNNKEL (reference sequence). With V trimmed by 2 bases and J by 10 bases, 6 bases remained unmatched. The CDR3 totals 15 residues.

The gene calls are TRBV14 and TRBJ1-5; D is unclear. The germline V and J ends were trimmed by 4 bases and 1 base, with 5 bases remaining between them. Per the germline V gene, CDR1 is SGHDN and CDR2 is FVKESK. CDR3 length: 13 residues. The CDR3 sequence: CASSLRSNQPQHF. The DNA of the CDR3 is TGTGCCAGCAGCCTGCGGAGCAATCAGCCCCAGCATTTT.

In its sample, this clone was seen once. The V gene is TRBV7-2, the J gene TRBJ1-2, with unresolved D. Trimming stripped 2 bases from V and 5 bases from J, with 3 bases between. The CDR3 sequence is 11 residues long. CDR1 is SGHTA, CDR2 FQGNSA, per germline. CDR3 bases: TGTGCCAGCAGCTTACCTTATGGCTACACCTTC. This gives the protein CASSLPYGYTF.

The chain carries TRBV9 and TRBJ2-6, with 9 bases lining up with TRBD1. The CDR3 runs 16 residues. Germline CDR1 SGDLS, CDR2 YYNGEE. V lost 3 bases, J lost 4 bases, and 5 bases stayed unmatched. CDR3 DNA sequence: TGTGCCAGCAGCGCAACAGGGGGCGCCGGGGCCAACGTCCTGACTTTC. This encodes CASSATGGAGANVLTF. Supplemented by reference TRBV9 and TRBJ2-6, the full variable domain reads DSGVTQTPKHLITATGQRVTLRCSPRSGDLSVYWYQQSLDQGLQFLIQYYNGEERAKGNILERFSAQQFPDLHSELNLSSLELGDSALYFCASSATGGAGANVLTFGAGSRLTVL.

This sequence joins TRBV11-2 and TRBJ1-4; 8 nucleotides match TRBD1. After removal of 5 bases from V and 5 bases from J, the junction contained 10 bases not matched to a gene. The CDR3 loop spans 16 amino acids. In germline, CDR1 is SGHAT, CDR2 FQNNGV. The DNA of the CDR3 is TGTGCCAGCAGCCTCCGCGGACAGGGAGAGAATGAAAAACTGTTTTTT. Amino acid sequence: CASSLRGQGENEKLFF.

CDR3 region: CASSPTTNTGELFF. Written as DNA, the CDR3 is TGTGCCAGCAGCCCCACAACGAACACCGGGGAGCTGTTTTTT. This sequence joins TRBV11-3 and TRBJ2-2; D is unresolved. The V gene's germline CDR1 is SGHNT and CDR2 YENEEA. The CDR3 extends over 14 amino acids. V gave up 5 bases and J gave up 0 bases, with 7 bases separating them.

The chain employs TRBV18 and TRBJ1-2, with TRBD1 matching 7 bases. The CDR3 totals 14 residues. Germline CDR1 and CDR2: KGHSH and LQKENI. Trimming at V came to 1 base and at J to 14 bases, leaving 13 bases not matched to a gene. CDR3 nucleotide sequence: TGTGCCAGCTCACCACGAGGCAGGGGGGACGCCGGGACCTTC. Protein sequence: CASSPRGRGDAGTF.

The rearrangement links TRBV7-8 to TRBJ1-1; possible D gene TRBD1, 6 bases. The V end lost 2 bases, the J end lost 5 bases, and 12 bases lay between the germline ends. Germline lookup yields CDR1 SGHVS and CDR2 FQNEAQ. The CDR3 sequence is 14 residues long. CDR3: CASSLTGQGTEAFF. In DNA form, the CDR3 reads TGTGCCAGCAGCTTAACAGGGCAAGGGACTGAAGCTTTCTTT.

This clone came up a few times. The V gene is TRBV25-1, the J gene TRBJ2-1; possible D gene TRBD1, 6 bases. The germline V gene encodes CDR1 MGHDK and CDR2 SYGVNS. The germline V and J ends were trimmed by 6 bases and 13 bases, with 13 bases remaining between them. The CDR3 spans 11 residues. The CDR3 nucleotides read TGTGCCAGCAGCCGACAGGTTTATCAGTTCTTC. It specifies CASSRQVYQFF.

The genes are TRBV11-3 and TRBJ1-1; D is ambiguous. Trimming cost V 0 bases and J 5 bases, with 13 bases left between them. CDR3 length: 15 amino acids. The germline gives CDR1 SGHNT, CDR2 YENEEA. CDR3 amino acids: CASSLDGPGRTEAFF. CDR3 nucleotide sequence: TGTGCCAGCAGCTTAGATGGTCCCGGGAGGACTGAAGCTTTCTTT.

This clone appeared a single time. The chain is built from TRBV28 and TRBJ1-2; 8 bases align to TRBD1. The CDR3 runs to 14 residues. Germline V gene sequence: CDR1 MDHEN, CDR2 SYDVKM. The junction had 6 bases not matched to a gene; V was cut back by 5 bases and J by 4 bases. The chain's CDR3 is CASSLRTGTYGYTF. The CDR3 bases are TGTGCCAGCAGTCTACGGACAGGGACCTATGGCTACACCTTC.

V is TRBV6-5 and J is TRBJ2-7; TRBD1 aligns across 11 bases. V was clipped by 6 bases and J by 0 bases; unmatched bases: 4. The CDR3 has 15 residues. Germline CDR1 reads MNHEY; CDR2 reads SVGAGI. This CDR3 reads CASSRDRGSSYEQYF. The CDR3 coding sequence is TGTGCCAGCAGCCGGGACAGGGGGAGCTCCTACGAGCAGTACTTC.

This chain connects TRBV18 to TRBJ1-1; D remains ambiguous. Trimming took off 2 bases at V and 5 bases at J, with 6 bases between the two ends. CDR1 and CDR2 from the germline V gene are KGHSH and LQKENI. The CDR3 is made up of 12 amino acids. CDR3 region: CASSPRRTEAFF. The CDR3 DNA is TGTGCCAGCTCACCAAGGCGGACTGAAGCTTTCTTT.

The rearrangement links TRBV18 to TRBJ2-5; a possible D gene is TRBD1 (5 bases). Germline-derived CDR1 and CDR2 are KGHSH and LQKENI. Trimming took 6 bases from V and 0 from J, leaving 11 bases between them. CDR3 length equals 14 residues. CDR3 nucleotide sequence: TGTGCCAGCTCCGACAGTTTGTACCAAGAGACCCAGTACTTC. Protein product: CASSDSLYQETQYF.

This clone was counted a single time. J is TRBJ2-5 and V is TRBV7-2; possible D gene TRBD1, 5 bases. Trimming cost V 5 bases and J 2 bases, with 18 bases left between them. Germline CDR1 SGHTA, CDR2 FQGNSA. CDR3 length: 16 residues. The CDR3 sequence is CASSPRQRAGQETQYF. CDR3 bases: TGTGCCAGCAGCCCCCGACAGAGAGCAGGGCAAGAGACCCAGTACTTC.

The CDR3 protein is CASRSEGVGPQHF. Written as DNA, the CDR3 is TGTGCCAGCAGGTCAGAGGGGGTGGGGCCCCAGCATTTT. The genes are TRBV28 and TRBJ1-5; tentatively, D is TRBD1 (6 bases). The CDR3 is 13 amino acids. Germline CDR1 is MDHEN and CDR2 is SYDVKM. V lost 6 bases, J lost 9 bases, and 15 bases lay in between.

Only one count was recorded for this clone. The V call is TRBV9, the J call TRBJ1-4; TRBD1 agrees at 8 bases. CDR3 size: 16 residues. Germline CDR1 reads SGDLS; CDR2 reads YYNGEE. V was clipped by 3 bases and J by 1 base; unmatched bases: 5. CDR3 sequence: CASSDQGAGTNEKLFF. Written as DNA, the CDR3 is TGTGCCAGCAGCGACCAGGGGGCGGGAACTAATGAAAAACTGTTTTTT.

J is TRBJ1-2 and V is TRBV5-6, with no clear D. Germline V lookup: CDR1 SGHDT, CDR2 YYEEEE. The CDR3 contains 13 residues. Trimming left V 1 base short and J 4 bases short, with 8 bases between. CDR3 residues: CASSLIEVYGYTF. The CDR3 nucleotides are TGTGCCAGCAGCTTGATAGAGGTCTATGGCTACACCTTC.